The 20 T cell receptor beta chains below come from one sample, sequenced in a study of beta chain features in type 1 diabetes. Study observations and caveats: Among all four CD4+ subsets, Type 1 diabetes patients had TCRB CDR3s that were moderately but significantly shorter.

No cognate antigen is known for these TCRs. Every bit of the isolated RNA underwent reverse transcription, so sequencing read expressed TCRB transcripts. TCRdb keeps only in-frame clones here, not all; method: immunoSEQ multiplex PCR. The sample contains about 160,000 clones, 8% to 8.5% of which appear only once. Source material: central memory CD4+ T cells from blood. These receptors were obtained from a woman aged 18-35 years with type 1 diabetes.

This clone was found a few times. This CDR3 is CASHDTYGEKLFF. In DNA, the CDR3 is TGTGCCAGCCATGACACCTACGGAGAAAAACTGTTTTTT. V and J are TRBV25-1 and TRBJ1-4, with D hard to call. This CDR3 is built from 13 residues. Per germline, CDR1 MGHDK and CDR2 SYGVNS. The V gene lost 8 bases and the J gene lost 8 bases, with 15 bases spanning the gap.

The V and J genes are TRBV7-6 and TRBJ2-5; 9 bases agree with TRBD1. Germline-derived CDR1 and CDR2 are SGHVS and FNYEAQ. Germline trimming cut 8 bases from V and 5 bases from J; bases unmatched to any gene: 9. The CDR3 has 14 residues. The CDR3 sequence: CASGRQGGLETQYF. For the CDR3, the DNA is TGTGCCAGCGGGAGACAGGGGGGTTTGGAGACCCAGTACTTC. Supplemented by reference TRBV7-6 and TRBJ2-5, the full variable domain reads GAGVSQSPRYKVTKRGQDVALRCDPISGHVSLYWYRQALGQGPEFLTYFNYEAQQDKSGLPNDRFSAERPEGSISTLTIQRTEQRDSAMYRCASGRQGGLETQYFGPGTRLLVL.

CDR3 residues: CASSLSPEQGEKLFF. CDR3 nucleotides: TGTGCCAGCAGCTTATCCCCCGAGCAGGGTGAAAAACTGTTTTTT. J is TRBJ1-4 and V is TRBV11-2; D may be TRBD1 (5 bases). The CDR3 is 15 residues long. Germline-derived CDR1 and CDR2 are SGHAT and FQNNGV. V was pared by 2 bases and J by 7 bases, with 14 bases between. The whole variable domain, remainder taken from reference TRBV11-2 and TRBJ1-4, is EAGVAQSPRYKIIEKRQSVAFWCNPISGHATLYWYQQILGQGPKLLIQFQNNGVVDDSQLPKDRFSAERLKGVDSTLKIQPAKLEDSAVYLCASSLSPEQGEKLFFGSGTQLSVL.

This clone has only a few counts. The chain employs TRBV15 and TRBJ1-5, with a tentative D call TRBD1 (5 bases). The CDR3 contains 14 residues. Germline V CDR1 and CDR2: LNHNV, YYDKDF (reference sequence). V was clipped by 1 base and J by 6 bases, with 10 bases between them. CDR3 residues: CATSRVGAIQPQHF. CDR3 nucleotide sequence: TGTGCCACCAGCAGAGTTGGGGCCATTCAGCCCCAGCATTTT.

This clone appeared a few times. The chain carries TRBV11-2 and TRBJ2-2, with TRBD1 matching 7 bases. With 4 bases clipped from V and 5 bases from J, the junction kept 7 bases outside the gene matches. Per germline, CDR1 SGHAT and CDR2 FQNNGV. This CDR3 contains 15 residues. This chain's CDR3 is CASSSGQAGTGELFF. For the CDR3, the DNA is TGTGCCAGCAGCTCAGGACAGGCTGGGACCGGGGAGCTGTTTTTT.

A few counts support this clone. The gene calls are TRBV6-1 and TRBJ2-7; 10 positions match TRBD1. CDR3 length equals 15 residues. V was clipped by 4 bases and J by 6 bases; unmatched bases: 9. CDR1 is MNHNS and CDR2 is SASEGT in the germline V gene. The chain's CDR3 is CASSVTQGQGFEQYF. CDR3 coding DNA: TGTGCCAGCAGTGTCACCCAGGGACAGGGGTTCGAGCAGTACTTC.

In its sample, this clone was seen a few times. This rearrangement joins TRBV4-3 to TRBJ1-6; 8 bases match TRBD1. The CDR3 runs to 17 residues. The junction had 5 bases not matched to a gene; V was cut back by 0 bases and J by 4 bases. Germline lookup yields CDR1 LGHNA and CDR2 YSLEER. CDR3 nucleotides: TGCGCCAGCAGCCAAGAGCCAGGGGGCTTTTATAATTCACCCCTCCACTTT. Translated: CASSQEPGGFYNSPLHF.

This clone has just a few counts. The chain combines TRBV7-2 with TRBJ1-5; the D is unclear. Per germline, CDR1 SGHTA and CDR2 FQGNSA. The CDR3 covers 14 residues. The V end was cut by 2 bases, the J end by 2 bases, with 7 bases between. This CDR3 reads CASSLMRGNQPQHF. The CDR3 DNA is TGTGCCAGCAGCTTAATGAGGGGCAATCAGCCCCAGCATTTT.

This chain joins TRBV27 and TRBJ2-2; 11 bases fit TRBD2. V lost 6 bases and J lost 3; bases outside the gene matches: 3. This CDR3 contains 15 residues. The germline V gene has CDR1 MNHEY and CDR2 SMNVEV (reference sequence). The CDR3 region has the DNA TGTGCCAGCAGCCTACTAGCGGGGGACACCGGGGAGCTGTTTTTT. Translating gives CASSLLAGDTGELFF.

This clone occurred a few times. The chain carries TRBV18 and TRBJ1-2, with 9 bases identical to TRBD1. CDR1 and CDR2 from the germline V gene are KGHSH and LQKENI. The CDR3 runs to 14 residues. Trimming cost V 6 bases and J 8 bases; bases outside gene matches: 10. For the CDR3, the DNA is TGTGCCAGCTCCAGGGACAGGGAACTGTCCGGCTACACCTTC. Translating gives CASSRDRELSGYTF.

This clone was seen a few times. This sequence joins TRBV4-3 and TRBJ2-7, with 14 bases identical to TRBD2. The V gene's germline CDR1 is LGHNA and CDR2 YSLEER. V dropped 3 bases and J dropped 3; count of bases not matched to a gene: 7. The CDR3 runs 17 residues. CDR3 sequence (DNA): TGCGCCAGCAGCCAGGGGACTAGCGGGAGATATCTCTACGAGCAGTACTTC. This codes for CASSQGTSGRYLYEQYF.

Only a few counts were recorded for this clone. The chain has TRBV7-2 and TRBJ1-2; possible D gene TRBD1, 6 bases. The CDR3 runs 13 residues. V was cut by 6 bases and J by 6 bases, with 14 bases left in between. The V gene's germline CDR1 is SGHTA and CDR2 FQGNSA. The CDR3 nucleotides are TGTGCCAGCAGTAGTTACACAGGGAATGGCTACACCTTC. Encoded protein: CASSSYTGNGYTF.

This clone came up a few times. V is TRBV7-9 and J is TRBJ2-7; 7 bases fit TRBD1. Germline V CDR1 and CDR2: SEHNR, FQNEAQ (reference sequence). The CDR3 is 16 residues long. V lost 2 bases to trimming and J lost 3 bases; unmatched junction nucleotides: 10. The CDR3 nucleotides are TGTGCCAGCAGCTTACCCTCCGGGACAGAGCTCTACGAGCAGTACTTC. It yields the protein CASSLPSGTELYEQYF.

This chain links TRBV21-1 with TRBJ2-5; the DNA was not compared with TRBD2, the D call given in the table. TRBV21-1 is assigned pseudogene status. The CDR3 loop spans 13 amino acids. CDR3 residues: CASRVGGKETQYF. The CDR3 DNA follows: TGTGCCAGCAGGGTTGGGGGGAAAGAGACCCAGTACTTC.

In its sample, this clone was seen a few times. V usage is TRBV14 and J usage is TRBJ1-2; D is unresolved. Trimming cost V 1 base and J 8 bases, with 11 bases left between them. This CDR3 spans 13 amino acids. CDR1 is SGHDN and CDR2 is FVKESK in the germline V gene. This CDR3 reads CASSQGRQKGYTF. In DNA, the CDR3 is TGTGCCAGCAGCCAAGGCAGGCAGAAAGGCTACACCTTC.

The gene calls are TRBV28 and TRBJ2-3; D gene uncertain. The germline V gene encodes CDR1 MDHEN and CDR2 SYDVKM. The CDR3 totals 12 residues. V was clipped by 10 bases and J by 2 bases, with 10 bases between them. CDR3 nucleotides: TGTGCCACAAAAGACACCACAGATACGCAGTATTTT. Amino acid sequence: CATKDTTDTQYF.

This clone was recorded many times. The chain has TRBV28 and TRBJ2-4, with a possible D match to TRBD1 (5 bases). The CDR3 is made up of 14 amino acids. The germline CDR1 and CDR2 sequences are MDHEN and SYDVKM. The V gene lost 6 bases and the J gene lost 8 bases, with 17 bases spanning the gap. The CDR3 loop is CASRATGHTDIQYF. The CDR3 coding sequence is TGTGCCAGCAGGGCGACCGGACATACGGACATTCAGTACTTC.

This clone was found a few times. The J gene is TRBJ1-2, the V gene TRBV7-8, with D possibly being TRBD1 (6 bases). CDR1 and CDR2 (germline): SGHVS, FQNEAQ. This CDR3 contains 15 residues. Trimming pared 0 bases from V and 2 bases from J, leaving 10 bases between. CDR3 nucleotide sequence: TGTGCCAGCAGCTTAGCCCCAGGGGAGAACTATGGCTACACCTTC. Translating it yields CASSLAPGENYGYTF.

This clone occurred a few times. The sample contains more than one DNA sequence encoding this CDR3. The rearrangement links TRBV7-9 to TRBJ2-3, with a tentative D call TRBD2 (5 bases). CDR1 is SEHNR, CDR2 FQNEAQ, per germline (reference sequence). The CDR3 spans 14 residues. Trimming took 1 base from V and 0 from J, leaving 5 bases between them. The CDR3 DNA reads as TGTGCCAGCAGCTTAGGGACTAGCACAGATACGCAGTATTTT. Amino acids: CASSLGTSTDTQYF.

This clone was seen a few times. The CDR3 coding sequence is TGTGCCAGCAGTTTACCCCAGTCAAGCAATCAGCCCCAGCATTTT. It encodes CASSLPQSSNQPQHF. This chain joins TRBV28 and TRBJ1-5; no firm D call. Germline CDR1 reads MDHEN; CDR2 reads SYDVKM. The CDR3 has 15 amino acids. V was clipped by 2 bases and J by 1 base, with 9 bases between them.